This T cell receptor beta chain is drawn from a study of Ad26.COV2.S vaccination and SARS-CoV-2 variants. Study information: By the intramuscular route, Ad26.COV2.S was given once, or twice 56 days apart.

Treatment meaning: approximately 18 received Ad26.COV2.S at low or high dose, single or two shots; 5 received placebo; per-sample allocation not given. Day 63 after the first injection of vaccine or placebo was the sampling time. Donation was by an adult aged 18-55 years who was in Boston. Germline V gene sequence: CDR1 GTSNPN, CDR2 SVGIG (reference sequence). Trimming took off 4 bases at V and 4 bases at J, with 7 bases between the two ends. The CDR3 is 11 amino acids. Comment on this clone: Its antigen is still unknown.

Study-level findings and limits: Vaccine recipients showed a spike-specific TCR breadth that was higher than in placebo recipients. Spike-specific responses of CD8+ and CD4+ T cells were reported to display substantial breadth after vaccination.

Using immunoSEQ multiplex PCR, the repertoire was profiled, and TCRdb retains in-frame clones only, with some absent. This table holds hundreds of thousands of clones, about 89% found once. This specimen consisted of peripheral blood, obtained in a trial of Ad26.COV2.S vaccine versus placebo. This TCR derives from a person aged 18-60 years who received the Ad26.COV2.S COVID-19 vaccine or a placebo. This sequence joins TRBV30 and TRBJ1-2, with unresolved D. The CDR3 region has the DNA TGTGCCTGGAAGCGTAGCTATGGCTACACCTTC. Its protein is CAWKRSYGYTF.